This T cell receptor (beta chain) was captured by sequencing in a study of T cell responses to AZD1222 COVID-19 vaccine (dated by TCRdb to the early 2020s). Background on the whole study: A total of about 250 trial participants underwent TCR sequencing, of whom roughly 210 had received two doses of AZD1222 and around 25 had received two doses of the MenACWY control vaccine. Enrollment into the trials was organized by age into subgroups of 18-55, 56-69 and 70-plus years, and those subgroups contained about 160, 30 and 59 TCR-sequenced participants, respectively. Overall study outcomes, separate from this receptor: Reportedly, close to half of the unique spike-specific TCRs recognized epitopes lying outside the regions that are mutated in the B.1.351 and B.1.1.7 variants. A significant rise in spike-specific TCR breadth and depth was observed after two AZD1222 doses relative to day 0 and relative to MenACWY recipients. Conclusions about previously exposed vaccinees are limited, since just five to seven AZD1222 recipients were seropositive for SARS-CoV-2 at baseline. The 56-69-year group was small, and its depth increase did not reach significance, likely because of low power. CD4 TCRs associated with the vaccine covered the entire spike protein, and the dominant responses were in regions 160-218 and 743-854. No day 14 peak-response samples were available, so repertoires were characterized only after the peak T cell response. Participants were mostly white British and included more females than males, and it was suggested by the authors that clonal diversity may have been underestimated.

The time point label corresponds to: baseline before first vaccination. According to the study, the label for this sample's treatment or condition signals: meningococcal conjugate vaccine given as trial control. Vaccinee samples came from UK trials COV001 and COV002, including a single-blind randomized controlled phase 2/3 trial of AZD1222 (ChAdOx1 nCoV-19) in healthy adults. For TCRbeta chain sequencing, PBMC samples were collected from trial participants at day 0 and at day 28 after the second dose. A remark on this clone: This receptor's antigen is unknown. No clone much larger than this one lies a single base away; base qualities are absent.

The V end gives up 5 bases and the J end 4 bases, leaving 6 bases in the junction not matched to a gene. The cysteine opens and the phenylalanine closes a CDR3 of 14 amino acids. The DNA shown is the 42-base CDR3, in frame from base 1. Taken from the germline V gene, the CDR1 and CDR2 loops are SGHTA and FQGTGA. The CDR3 regions of human TCRbeta chains were subjected to immunosequencing. The original pipeline was this. TCRs in the repertoires were matched against a reference library of SARS-CoV-2-specific TCRs that had been generated with the MIRA antigen-specificity platform. Breadth was defined as the fraction of unique TCRs that were SARS-CoV-2-associated, and depth was defined as the fraction of total T cells that were SARS-CoV-2-associated. Each spike-specific TCR was assigned to its reactive spike region and to a CD4 or CD8 class using the MIRA data. Log10-transformed breadth and depth values were compared by one-way ANOVA with Sidak's multiple comparisons tests. Imported from immuneACCESS, the table was reduced by TCRdb to in-frame sequences with V and J called. These copies leave out some clones; in studies compared against another copy, an unresolved V gene accounts for under half, and the cause of the remainder is not known. The V and J calls and the clone size are those of that table, but D and trimming were determined from the DNA. Present in this sample are around 100,000 clones, 70% to 90% of which were seen just once. Jointly, the top ten make up 4% to 4.5% of the sample.

The clonotype was recovered from an adult in good health. The sample in question was peripheral blood, obtained on day 0 of MenACWY control vaccination. The chain is encoded by TRBV7-3 joined to TRBJ2-5; 8 nucleotides in the junction match TRBD1. For the CDR3, the sequence is CASSTTGEGETQYF. The DNA is TGTGCCAGCAGCACGACAGGGGAAGGAGAGACCCAGTACTTC.